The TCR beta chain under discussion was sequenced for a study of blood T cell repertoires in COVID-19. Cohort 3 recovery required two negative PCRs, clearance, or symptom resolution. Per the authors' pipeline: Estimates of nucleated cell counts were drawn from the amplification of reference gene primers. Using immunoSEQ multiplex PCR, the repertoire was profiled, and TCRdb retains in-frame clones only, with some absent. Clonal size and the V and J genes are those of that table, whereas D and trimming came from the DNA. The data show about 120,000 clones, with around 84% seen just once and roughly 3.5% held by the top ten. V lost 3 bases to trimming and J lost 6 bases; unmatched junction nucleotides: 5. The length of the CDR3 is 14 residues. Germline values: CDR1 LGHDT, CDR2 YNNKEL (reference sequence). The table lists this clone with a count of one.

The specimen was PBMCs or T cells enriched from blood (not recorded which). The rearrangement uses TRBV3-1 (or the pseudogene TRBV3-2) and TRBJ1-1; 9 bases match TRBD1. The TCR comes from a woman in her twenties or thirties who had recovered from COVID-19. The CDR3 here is CASSQADRGAEAFF. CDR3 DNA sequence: TGTGCCAGCAGCCAGGCGGACAGGGGAGCTGAAGCTTTCTTT.